In its sample, the clone carrying this T cell receptor beta chain was seen a few times. Its antigen is not identified. Synthesis of TCR cDNA relied on 5'RACE template switching, which attached a universal primer site and UMIs. TCRdb itself ran the 5' RACE reads through MiXCR, one entry per CDR3 protein. This table has 320,000 or so distinct CDR3 sequences, approximately 8% appearing once. The CDR3 loop spans 18 amino acids. Germline V CDR1 and CDR2: LGHNA, YSLEER. V was clipped by 0 bases and J by 4 bases; unmatched bases: 13. The data originate from a study of T cells after yellow fever vaccination. Regarding the study as a whole: Peaking faster, on day 5 versus 15, the secondary response was nonetheless weaker. Once the booster was given, most primary-vaccination clones reappeared, at about 97% for CD4 and over 75% for CD8.

The source was PBMCs, collected more than 40 days after the first yellow fever vaccination. V is TRBV4-3 and J is TRBJ2-5; 8 bases agree with TRBD2. The clonotype was recovered from a man between 18 and 35 years old who received the YFV17D yellow fever vaccine. The DNA for the CDR3 is TGCGCCAGCAGCCAAGATCTATACGGACGGGGGGGCCGAGAGACCCAGTACTTC. Its translation: CASSQDLYGRGGRETQYF.